The 18 T cell receptor beta chains below all came from one sample that was sequenced in a study of blood T cell repertoires in COVID-19. Repertoires were generated with immunoSEQ multiplex PCR, while TCRdb's copy carries only in-frame clones and drops some. The sample contains approximately 65,000 clones, under 85% of which appear only once. Material for sequencing was peripheral blood. All receptors derive from a woman older than 75 with active or convalescent COVID-19.

CDR3 loop: CATALLTSGGRDEQYF. In DNA, the CDR3 is TGTGCCACCGCTCTCCTGACTAGCGGGGGGAGGGACGAGCAGTACTTC. The rearrangement links TRBV10-3 to TRBJ2-7; TRBD2 aligns across 13 bases. The CDR3 is 16 residues long. J was trimmed by 5 bases and V by 10 bases; bases with no gene match: 14. Germline CDR1 is ENHRY and CDR2 is SYGVKD.

The chain couples TRBV6-6 to TRBJ1-4; TRBD1 might be the D (6 bases). Trimming took 2 bases from V and 4 from J, leaving 11 bases between them. Germline lookup yields CDR1 MNHNY and CDR2 SVGAGI (reference sequence). The CDR3 length is 15 residues. The CDR3 spells CASSYQRTDNEKLFF. The CDR3 bases are TGTGCCAGCAGTTACCAGAGGACAGATAATGAAAAACTGTTTTTT.

The chain links TRBV30 to TRBJ2-2; perhaps TRBD1 as D (6 bases). The CDR3 length is 15 residues. Germline CDR1 reads GTSNPN; CDR2 reads SVGIG (reference sequence). Trimming left V 5 bases short and J 0 bases short, with 13 bases between. This CDR3 is CAWSGQNSNTGELFF. The DNA of the CDR3 is TGTGCCTGGTCCGGACAGAATTCGAACACCGGGGAGCTGTTTTTT.

CDR3 protein: CAWSGQGTQPQHF. CDR3 sequence (DNA): TGTGCCTGGAGTGGACAGGGAACGCAGCCCCAGCATTTT. This chain connects TRBV30 to TRBJ1-5, with TRBD1 matching over 7 bases. In germline, CDR1 is GTSNPN, CDR2 SVGIG (reference sequence). V dropped 1 base and J dropped 7; count of bases not matched to a gene: 4. CDR3 length: 13 residues. The variable domain in full, with the rest retrieved from reference TRBV30 and TRBJ1-5, is SQTIHQWPATLVQPVGSPLSLECTVEGTSNPNLYWYRQAAGRGLQLLFYSVGIGQISSEVPQNLSASRPQDRQFILSSKKLLLSDSGFYLCAWSGQGTQPQHFGDGTRLSIL.

This clone was picked up a small number of times. The chain joins TRBV2 to TRBJ1-2; a weak D match, TRBD1 (5 bases). Germline lookup yields CDR1 SNHLY and CDR2 FYNNEI. Trimming left V 2 bases short and J 4 bases short, with 11 bases between. CDR3 length equals 14 residues. The CDR3 DNA reads as TGTGCCAGCAGTGAACTCTGGGGCAGCTATGGCTACACCTTC. This translates into CASSELWGSYGYTF.

This clone was counted once. The genes are TRBV5-1 and TRBJ1-3; D unresolved. The CDR3 sequence is 14 residues long. Trimming pared 4 bases from V and 2 bases from J, leaving 10 bases between. Germline CDR1 is SGHRS and CDR2 is YFSETQ. The CDR3, as DNA: TGCGCCAGCAGCCCCTCCGGGGCTGGAAACACCATATATTTT. It specifies CASSPSGAGNTIYF.

The V call is TRBV7-6, the J call TRBJ1-1; D is unresolved. The CDR3 is 13 amino acids. The germline CDR1 and CDR2 sequences are SGHVS and FNYEAQ. Trimming stripped 1 base from V and 7 bases from J, with 10 bases between. This CDR3 is CASSLVASHEAFF. For the CDR3, the DNA is TGTGCCAGCAGCTTAGTAGCATCCCATGAAGCTTTCTTT.

This chain's CDR3 is CASRQPTANTEAFF. CDR3 nucleotide sequence: TGTGCCAGCAGGCAACCTACAGCGAACACTGAAGCTTTCTTT. The genes are TRBV11-3 and TRBJ1-1; D gene ambiguous. Trimming pared 6 bases from V and 1 base from J, leaving 12 bases between. The germline gives CDR1 SGHNT, CDR2 YENEEA. The CDR3 runs 14 residues.

This clone was observed at least ten times. The V gene is TRBV2, the J gene TRBJ2-3, with D unresolved. The germline CDR1 and CDR2 sequences are SNHLY and FYNNEI. With 4 bases removed from V and 1 base from J, the gap between germline ends came to 3 bases. The CDR3 is made up of 12 amino acids. CDR3 in amino acids: CASSAGTDTQYF. For the CDR3, the DNA is TGTGCCAGCAGTGCGGGCACAGATACGCAGTATTTT.

V is TRBV7-6 and J is TRBJ1-2, with 8 bases fitting TRBD1. Germline assignment: CDR1 SGHVS and CDR2 FNYEAQ. This CDR3 is built from 18 residues. V lost 3 bases and J lost 0; bases outside the gene matches: 12. CDR3 residues: CASSFPQGGLGANYGYTF. In nucleotides, the CDR3 is TGTGCCAGCAGCTTTCCACAGGGGGGCTTGGGAGCTAACTATGGCTACACCTTC.

This clone was seen a single time. The rearrangement links TRBV29-1 to TRBJ2-7; 8 bases fit TRBD1. The CDR3 is 13 residues long. V gave up 6 bases and J gave up 6 bases; unmatched junction bases: 10. Germline V gene data show CDR1 as SQVTM and CDR2 as ANQGSEA. The CDR3 reads CSVFGQGRSEQYF. The DNA of the CDR3 is TGCAGCGTGTTCGGACAGGGTAGGAGCGAGCAGTACTTC.

V and J are TRBV19 and TRBJ2-5, with 7 bases that match TRBD1. Per the germline V gene, CDR1 is LNHDA and CDR2 is SQIVND (reference sequence). The CDR3 sequence is 17 residues long. The V and J ends lost 4 bases and 0 bases, in that order; junction bases with no gene match: 11. The CDR3 coding sequence is TGTGCCAGTAGTACCATGCTCAGGGGGACCTACCAAGAGACCCAGTACTTC. Amino acid sequence: CASSTMLRGTYQETQYF.

The chain couples TRBV5-4 to TRBJ1-2, with a weak D call TRBD1 (6 bases). The CDR3 covers 13 residues. The germline V gene has CDR1 SGHNT and CDR2 YYREEE (reference sequence). V gave up 6 bases and J gave up 5 bases, with 14 bases separating them. CDR3 sequence reads: CASTLRGAYGYTF. CDR3 DNA: TGTGCCAGCACCCTACGGGGGGCGTATGGCTACACCTTC. The full variable domain, completed using reference TRBV5-4 and TRBJ1-2, is ETGVTQSPTHLIKTRGQQVTLRCSSQSGHNTVSWYQQALGQGPQFIFQYYREEENGRGNFPPRFSGLQFPNYSSELNVNALELDDSALYLCASTLRGAYGYTFGSGTRLTVV.

The chain joins TRBV6-5 to TRBJ1-1; the D gene is possibly TRBD1 (6 bases). The CDR3 extends over 15 amino acids. V lost 6 bases and J 1 base, leaving 15 bases between the germline ends. In germline, CDR1 is MNHEY, CDR2 SVGAGI. CDR3 residues: CASRRKTGGNTEAFF. For the CDR3, the DNA is TGTGCCAGCAGGAGAAAGACAGGCGGGAACACTGAAGCTTTCTTT.

This rearrangement joins TRBV7-3 to TRBJ2-2, with D perhaps matching TRBD1 (5 bases). The CDR3 runs to 15 residues. Trimming took off 0 bases at V and 0 bases at J, with 5 bases between the two ends. The germline CDR1 and CDR2 sequences are SGHTA and FQGTGA. For the CDR3, the DNA is TGTGCCAGCAGCTTAACGGGGCCGAACACCGGGGAGCTGTTTTTT. Its protein product is CASSLTGPNTGELFF.

The chain employs TRBV5-6 and TRBJ2-7, with 7 bases aligning to TRBD1. The CDR3 runs 15 residues. CDR1 is SGHDT and CDR2 is YYEEEE in the germline V gene. The V and J ends lost 3 bases and 3 bases, in that order; junction bases with no gene match: 9. The CDR3 DNA sequence: TGTGCCAGCAGCTCCCACTTCAGGGGGAACTACGAGCAGTACTTC. Translated, it gives CASSSHFRGNYEQYF.

This chain links TRBV18 with TRBJ1-2, with D maybe TRBD1 (6 bases). CDR1 KGHSH and CDR2 LQKENI come from the germline V gene. The ends were cut back, 3 bases at V and 5 bases at J, with 22 bases in the middle. This CDR3 comprises 17 residues. CDR3 in DNA: TGTGCCAGCTCACCGCCGGGACGGCAAGGGGGGGAATATGGCTACACCTTC. This sequence encodes CASSPPGRQGGEYGYTF.

The chain recombines TRBV5-1 with TRBJ2-2; 9 nucleotides match TRBD1. The CDR3 sequence is 16 residues long. CDR1 is SGHRS, CDR2 YFSETQ, per germline. The trim removed 2 bases at V and 5 bases at J, leaving 7 bases unmatched. This CDR3 reads CASSFRTGVRTGELFF. The CDR3 region has the DNA TGCGCCAGCAGCTTCCGGACAGGGGTCAGAACCGGGGAGCTGTTTTTT. Full variable domain (remainder filled in from reference TRBV5-1 and TRBJ2-2): KAGVTQTPRYLIKTRGQQVTLSCSPISGHRSVSWYQQTPGQGLQFLFEYFSETQRNKGNFPGRFSGRQFSNSRSEMNVSTLELGDSALYLCASSFRTGVRTGELFFGEGSRLTVL.